This T cell receptor (beta chain) was retrieved from a study of blood T cell repertoires in COVID-19. Overall study: PBMCs, B-cell-depleted T cells, or T cells were the source of the cDNA or gDNA that made up the material.

V lost 4 bases, J lost 1 base, and 11 bases lay in between. CDR3 length: 14 residues. In germline, CDR1 is SGHDT, CDR2 YYEEEE. Seattle patients were enrolled during active infection and followed longitudinally. In this sample, this clone turned up once. TCRdb's copy holds only in-frame clones and misses some; the assay was immunoSEQ multiplex PCR. The data show 250,000 to 350,000 clones, about 88% seen once. J is TRBJ1-1 and V is TRBV5-6; no clear D gene. The specimen was peripheral blood. This receptor was taken from a human donor with COVID-19, enrolled during active disease. The donor label of this sample is uncertain. The CDR3 DNA is TGTGCCAGCAGCAGCGGGAGGGCGAACACTGAAGCTTTCTTT. Amino acids: CASSSGRANTEAFF.